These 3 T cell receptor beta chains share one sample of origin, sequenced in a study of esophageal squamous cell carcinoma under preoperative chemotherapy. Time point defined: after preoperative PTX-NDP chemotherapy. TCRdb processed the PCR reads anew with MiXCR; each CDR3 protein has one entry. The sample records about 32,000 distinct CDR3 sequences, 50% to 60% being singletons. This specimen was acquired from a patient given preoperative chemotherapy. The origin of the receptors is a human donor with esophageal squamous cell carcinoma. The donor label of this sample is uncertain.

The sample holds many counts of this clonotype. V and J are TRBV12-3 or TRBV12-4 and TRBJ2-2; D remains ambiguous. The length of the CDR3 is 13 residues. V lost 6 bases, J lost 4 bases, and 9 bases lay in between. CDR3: CASRPQSTGELFF. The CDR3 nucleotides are TGTGCCAGCAGACCCCAAAGCACCGGGGAGCTGTTTTTT.

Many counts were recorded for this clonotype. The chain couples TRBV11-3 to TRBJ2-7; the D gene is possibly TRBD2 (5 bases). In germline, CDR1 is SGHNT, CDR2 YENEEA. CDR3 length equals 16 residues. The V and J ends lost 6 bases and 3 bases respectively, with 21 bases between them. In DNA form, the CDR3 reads TGTGCCAGCAGTGATTCATTTGGGGAGAATTACTACGAGCAGTACTTC. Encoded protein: CASSDSFGENYYEQYF.

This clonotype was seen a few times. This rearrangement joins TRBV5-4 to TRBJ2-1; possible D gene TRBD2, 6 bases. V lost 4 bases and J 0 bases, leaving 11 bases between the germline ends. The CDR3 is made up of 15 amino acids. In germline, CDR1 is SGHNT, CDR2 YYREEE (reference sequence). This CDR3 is CASSAAGFSYNEQFF. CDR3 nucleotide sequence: TGTGCCAGCAGCGCGGCGGGGTTCTCCTACAATGAGCAGTTCTTC.